This T cell receptor (beta chain) was sequenced during a study of technical replicates of blood from a handful of donors. This CDR3 has 14 amino acids. Germline assignment: CDR1 SGHTA and CDR2 FQGTGA. The ends lost 3 bases at V and 3 bases at J; junction bases unmatched: 5. This clone was recorded many times. Repertoires were generated with immunoSEQ multiplex PCR, while TCRdb's copy carries only in-frame clones and drops some. The data show some 68,000 clones, more than 90% seen once. The rearrangement joins TRBV7-3 to TRBJ2-7; 7 nucleotides agree with TRBD2. This TCR was sampled from a human donor in good health. The specimen sequenced was T cells isolated from PBMCs. The CDR3 bases are TGTGCCAGCAGCTTGCAGCGGGGCAGCTACGAGCAGTACTTC. Its protein is CASSLQRGSYEQYF.